In its sample, the clone carrying this T cell receptor beta chain was seen many times. Its antigen remains unknown. Constant-segment primers served in 5'RACE that generated TCR alpha and TCR beta cDNA libraries bearing sample barcodes and UMIs. TCRdb independently ran MiXCR on the 5' RACE reads; one entry per CDR3 protein. The sample carries 550,000 to 600,000 distinct CDR3 sequences, 17% recorded once. These data originate in a study of T-cell memory formation after mild COVID-19. Study conclusions and caveats: Researchers report contracting CD4+ clones mostly in CM and EM, with CD8+ clones in EMRA. Clones shrinking between day 15 and 85 showed a balanced CD4/CD8 split, and those that grew later tilted toward CD4+.

The germline V gene encodes CDR1 MNHEY and CDR2 SVGAGI. The length of the CDR3 is 11 residues. V was pared by 7 bases and J by 6 bases, with 10 bases between. Sequenced input: PBMCs or a T cell subset sorted from them (not recorded which). This TCR came from an adult woman who had mild COVID-19 (a few samples of this study predate the infection). Cell type and time point are not known. The V and J genes are TRBV6-5 and TRBJ2-7, with a weak D call TRBD1 (5 bases). CDR3: CASTRGIEQYF. The CDR3 DNA is TGTGCCAGCACTAGGGGTATCGAGCAGTACTTC.